This entry is about one T cell receptor (beta chain). Its antigen remains undetermined. Per-nucleotide qualities are absent, and no much larger clonotype sits a single base away. This record comes from a study of blood T cell repertoires in COVID-19 (dated by TCRdb to the early 2020s). Regarding the complete study: The collaborator samples originated in the United States, Italy and Spain and spanned the acute and convalescent phases of COVID-19. The material from the prospective study consisted of cDNA or gDNA derived from T cells, B-cell-depleted T cells, or PBMCs. Deeply sampled blood TCRbeta repertoires from subjects exposed to, actively infected with, or recovered from COVID-19 were included in the dataset. The repertoires were released in a freely available public database intended as a resource for research on the immune response to SARS-CoV-2. Samples were obtained from the ongoing ImmuneRACE study (first 160 participants) and from about 1,300 subjects provided by 6 global collaborators. Nearly every sample came with metadata listing a de-identified subject ID, COVID-19 status, age in years and sex. HLA class I and class II types, where available, came from metadata supplied by the sample provider rather than from assay-based typing. What the work shows at the level of the full study, not this receptor alone: How much clinical and demographic metadata was included differed by source and by participant, and the metadata was provided uncurated.

TCRbeta CDR3 regions were amplified from genomic DNA using the immunoSEQ Assay, a bias-controlled multiplex PCR. For the original study's pipeline: The number of nucleated cells in each sample was estimated from the amplification of reference gene primers within the assay. To quantify the absolute abundance of each unique TCRbeta CDR3 rearrangement, sequence reads were collapsed and filtered. For each sample, productive Simpson clonality was calculated as the square root of Simpson's diversity index across productive rearrangements. Sourced from immuneACCESS, this table was stored by TCRdb with only in-frame sequences that have V and J called. A share of the clones is absent; for the studies checked, an unresolved V gene accounts for under half, and the remainder has no known explanation. V, J and clone size are those of that table, while D and trimming were read from the DNA. The sample records roughly 20,000 clones, roughly four fifths of which are singletons. The ten largest clones add up to over 5.5% of the sample.

Collaborating institutions collected whole blood in K2EDTA tubes following their own protocols. Collaborator samples were shipped for TCRbeta analysis as frozen whole blood, isolated PBMCs, or DNA extracted from either sample type. The CDR3 has 15 amino acids, counting the end cysteine and phenylalanine. Of all the DNA, just the CDR3 is kept, 45 bases in frame from base 1. For CDR1 and CDR2, the germline V gene lists MNHEY and SVGAGI. Compared with germline, V lacks 7 bases and J lacks 7 bases; bases without a gene match: 13. Recombination joined TRBV6-5 with TRBJ1-2, with TRBD1 matching 9 junction bases. This receptor was obtained from a human donor in a cohort sampled during active COVID-19. Specimen: peripheral blood. The DNA sequence reads TGTGCCAGCAAACAAATAAGGACAGGGGAGATTGGCTACACCTTC. Translated, this gives CASKQIRTGEIGYTF.